This T cell receptor (beta chain) comes out of a study of cytomegalovirus exposure and HLA in healthy donors. As to this clone: Its antigen is unidentified.

Using immunoSEQ multiplex PCR, the repertoire was profiled, and TCRdb retains in-frame clones only, with some absent. The top ten hold 1.7% of the sample, which has some 70,000 clones, 85% to 90% seen once. Broader study findings: The listing of 150 or so TCR beta chains classed them as cytomegalovirus-associated. CMV antigen specificity was confirmed in vitro for a few CMV-associated chains.

Material: PBMCs. The clonotype originates from a young woman in good health and CMV-seronegative.

The CDR3 sequence: CAWSGQGVQKLFF. The CDR3, as DNA: TGTGCCTGGAGCGGACAGGGGGTCCAAAAACTGTTTTTT. V usage is TRBV30 and J usage is TRBJ1-4; TRBD1 aligns across 10 bases. J was trimmed by 9 bases and V by 3 bases; bases with no gene match: 4. CDR3 length equals 13 residues. CDR1 is GTSNPN and CDR2 is SVGIG in the germline V gene (reference sequence).